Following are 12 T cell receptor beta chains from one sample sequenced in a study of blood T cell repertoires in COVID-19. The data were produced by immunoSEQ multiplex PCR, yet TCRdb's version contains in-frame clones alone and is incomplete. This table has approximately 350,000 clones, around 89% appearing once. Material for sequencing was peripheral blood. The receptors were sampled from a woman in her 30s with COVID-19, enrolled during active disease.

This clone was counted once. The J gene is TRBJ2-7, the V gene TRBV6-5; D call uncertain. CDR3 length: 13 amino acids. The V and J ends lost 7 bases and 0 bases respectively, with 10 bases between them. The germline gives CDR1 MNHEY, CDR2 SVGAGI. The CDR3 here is CASTLGHSYEQYF. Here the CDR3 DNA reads TGTGCCAGCACCTTGGGCCACTCCTACGAGCAGTACTTC.

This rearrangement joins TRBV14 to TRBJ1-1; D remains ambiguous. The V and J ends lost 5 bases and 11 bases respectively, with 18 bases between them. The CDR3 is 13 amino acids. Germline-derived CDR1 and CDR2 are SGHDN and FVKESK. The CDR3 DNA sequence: TGTGCCAGCAGCGACCGCCTACCCGGGGTGGCTTTCTTT. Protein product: CASSDRLPGVAFF.

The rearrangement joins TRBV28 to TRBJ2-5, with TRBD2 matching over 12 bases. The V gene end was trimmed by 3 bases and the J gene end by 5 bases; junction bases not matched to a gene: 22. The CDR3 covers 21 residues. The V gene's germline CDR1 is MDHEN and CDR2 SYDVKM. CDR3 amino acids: CASSFSGVVVILAGGLETQYF. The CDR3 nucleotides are TGTGCCAGCAGTTTCTCTGGTGTCGTCGTAATACTAGCGGGGGGTTTGGAGACCCAGTACTTC.

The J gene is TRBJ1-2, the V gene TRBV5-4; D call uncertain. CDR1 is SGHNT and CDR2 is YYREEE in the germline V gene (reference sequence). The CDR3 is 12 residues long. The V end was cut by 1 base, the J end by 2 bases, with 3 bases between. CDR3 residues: CASSLLNYGYTF. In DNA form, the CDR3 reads TGTGCCAGCAGCTTGTTAAACTATGGCTACACCTTC. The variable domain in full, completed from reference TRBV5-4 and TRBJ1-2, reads ETGVTQSPTHLIKTRGQQVTLRCSSQSGHNTVSWYQQALGQGPQFIFQYYREEENGRGNFPPRFSGLQFPNYSSELNVNALELDDSALYLCASSLLNYGYTFGSGTRLTVV.

The CDR3 reads CASSFSPLAEQETQYF. DNA of the CDR3: TGTGCCAGCAGCTTCTCCCCCCTAGCAGAACAAGAGACCCAGTACTTC. The chain joins TRBV11-2 to TRBJ2-5; D is perhaps TRBD2 (5 bases). This CDR3 has 16 amino acids. In germline, CDR1 is SGHAT, CDR2 FQNNGV. V was cut by 3 bases and J by 2 bases, with 16 bases left in between.

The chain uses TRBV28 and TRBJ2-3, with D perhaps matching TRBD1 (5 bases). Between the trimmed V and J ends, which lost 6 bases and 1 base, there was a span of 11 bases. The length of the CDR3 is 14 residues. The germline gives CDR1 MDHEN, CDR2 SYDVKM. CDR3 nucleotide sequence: TGTGCCAGCAGCCGCGACAGAGGCACAGATACGCAGTATTTT. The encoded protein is CASSRDRGTDTQYF. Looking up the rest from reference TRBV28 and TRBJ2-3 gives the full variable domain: DVKVTQSSRYLVKRTGEKVFLECVQDMDHENMFWYRQDPGLGLRLIYFSYDVKMKEKGDIPEGYSVSREKKERFSLILESASTNQTSMYLCASSRDRGTDTQYFGPGTRLTVL.

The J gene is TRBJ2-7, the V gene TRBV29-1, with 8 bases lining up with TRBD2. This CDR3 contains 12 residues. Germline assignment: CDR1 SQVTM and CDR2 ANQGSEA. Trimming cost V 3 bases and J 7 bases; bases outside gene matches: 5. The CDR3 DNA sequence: TGCAGCGTTGAGGGGTCGGGAGGGGAGCAGTACGTC. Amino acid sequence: CSVEGSGGEQYV.

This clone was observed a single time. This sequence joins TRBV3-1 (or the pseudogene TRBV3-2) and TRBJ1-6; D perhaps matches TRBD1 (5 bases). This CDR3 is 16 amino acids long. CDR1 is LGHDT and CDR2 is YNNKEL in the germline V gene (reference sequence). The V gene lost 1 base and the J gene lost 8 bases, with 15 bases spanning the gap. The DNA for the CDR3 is TGTGCCAGCAGCCAAGGGGGCCAGGGTATGGATTCACCCCTCCACTTT. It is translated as CASSQGGQGMDSPLHF.

CDR3 loop: CASSVSNPATNEKLFF. CDR3 nucleotide sequence: TGTGCCAGTAGTGTATCAAACCCGGCAACTAATGAAAAACTGTTTTTT. This rearrangement joins TRBV19 to TRBJ1-4; D is undetermined. Trimming removed 5 bases at V and 0 bases at J, with 13 bases between. The CDR3 loop spans 16 amino acids. In germline, CDR1 is LNHDA, CDR2 SQIVND (reference sequence).

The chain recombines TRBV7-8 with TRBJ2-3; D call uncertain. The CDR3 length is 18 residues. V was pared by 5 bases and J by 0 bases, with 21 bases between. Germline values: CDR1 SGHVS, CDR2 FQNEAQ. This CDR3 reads CASSRPRIAVTSTDTQYF. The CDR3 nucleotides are TGTGCCAGCAGCCGCCCGAGGATAGCCGTCACTAGCACAGATACGCAGTATTTT.

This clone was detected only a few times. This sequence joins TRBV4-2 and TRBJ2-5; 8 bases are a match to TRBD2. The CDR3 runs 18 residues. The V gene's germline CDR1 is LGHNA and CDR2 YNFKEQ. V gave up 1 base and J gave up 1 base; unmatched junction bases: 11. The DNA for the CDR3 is TGTGCCAGCAGCCAAGGAACCTCGGGACTAGGGGCCCAAGAGACCCAGTACTTC. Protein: CASSQGTSGLGAQETQYF.

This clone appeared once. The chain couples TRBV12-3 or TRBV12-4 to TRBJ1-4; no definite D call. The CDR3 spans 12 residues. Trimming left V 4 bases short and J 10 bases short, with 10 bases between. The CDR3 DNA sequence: TGTGCCAGCAGTTCGAGGGCCCCAAAACTGTTTTTT. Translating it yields CASSSRAPKLFF.